A selection of T cell receptor beta chains follows, all from one sample in a study of blood T cell repertoires in COVID-19. Assay used: immunoSEQ multiplex PCR; TCRdb lists only in-frame clones, some missing. The sample lists around 160,000 clones, 65% to 85% occurring once. Sequencing was done on a sample of PBMCs or T cells enriched from blood (not recorded which). The receptors shown here come from a woman aged 60-75 years who had recovered from COVID-19. Both conserved end residues are part of each CDR3.

J gene	V gene	CDR3 protein
TRBJ2-2	TRBV19	CASSPLRPRELFF
TRBJ2-4	TRBV24-1	CATSDYYLAKNIQYF
TRBJ2-1	TRBV11-3	CASSSTSGSSYNEQFF
TRBJ1-6	TRBV5-1	CASSPGGGNSPLHF
TRBJ1-1	TRBV6-5	CASSRQGGTEAFF
TRBJ2-5	TRBV28	CASSLGAPGETQYF
TRBJ2-2	TRBV2	CASTLGTGFTGELFF
TRBJ2-2	TRBV11-3	CASSLRGRQLFF
TRBJ2-1	TRBV7-2	CASSWGGGEQFF
TRBJ1-2	TRBV21-1	CASSAPHAHSYGYTF
TRBJ2-7	TRBV18	CASSSQGAEQYF
TRBJ2-6	TRBV4-1	CASSQGQGTGANVLTF
TRBJ1-1	TRBV20-1	CSAGQGEEAFF
TRBJ1-2	TRBV3-1/TRBV3-2	CASSLSSVGQHGYTF
TRBJ1-1	TRBV7-6	CASSPKQGVNTEAFF
TRBJ2-3	TRBV5-6	CASSSRTRGDTQYF
TRBJ1-2	TRBV28	CASSTRQGRPWYGYTF
TRBJ2-1	TRBV18	CASSPGQGFIEQFF